This TCR beta chain was documented in a study of Ad26.COV2.S vaccination and SARS-CoV-2 variants. The table came from immunoSEQ multiplex PCR; TCRdb's copy has only in-frame clones and leaves some out. The data hold around 450,000 clones, with about 90% observed a single time. Treatment meaning: approximately 18 received Ad26.COV2.S at low or high dose, single or two shots; 5 received placebo; per-sample allocation not given. All samples were drawn on day 63, counting from the first vaccine or placebo injection. The CDR3 consists of 13 residues. V was clipped by 6 bases and J by 7 bases, with 12 bases between them.

Sequencing used peripheral blood, obtained in a trial of Ad26.COV2.S vaccine versus placebo. This chain links TRBV12-3 or TRBV12-4 with TRBJ2-2, with a tentative D call TRBD1 (5 bases). The sequence derives from a person aged 18-60 years who received the Ad26.COV2.S COVID-19 vaccine or a placebo. The CDR3 sequence: CASRQGWNGELFF. DNA for the CDR3: TGTGCCAGCAGGCAGGGATGGAACGGGGAGCTGTTTTTT.